Presented here are 26 T cell receptor beta chains from one specimen sequenced in a study of beta chain features in type 1 diabetes. Sequencing targeted expressed TCRB transcripts, as all isolated RNA had been reverse transcribed. This table comes from immunoSEQ multiplex PCR, and its TCRdb copy is limited to in-frame clones, with some not included. The repertoire holds under 400,000 clones, with about 12% as singletons. Material for sequencing was naive CD4+ T cells from blood. The receptor source for this set is a young man in good health.

The chain carries TRBV5-1 and TRBJ1-1, with D possibly TRBD1 on 6 matching bases. The CDR3 length is 14 residues. Trimming stripped 4 bases from V and 9 bases from J, with 19 bases between. Germline V CDR1 and CDR2: SGHRS, YFSETQ. The CDR3 here is CASSPGRAQGQAFF. CDR3 sequence (DNA): TGCGCCAGCAGCCCTGGGAGGGCACAGGGACAAGCTTTCTTT.

The rearrangement uses TRBV9 and TRBJ2-7; 8 nucleotides match TRBD1. The germline CDR1 and CDR2 sequences are SGDLS and YYNGEE. The V segment lost 0 bases and the J segment 1 base; nucleotides outside the gene matches: 3. The CDR3 contains 15 residues. The CDR3 coding sequence is TGTGCCAGCAGCGTAGGACAGGGGTATTCCTACGAGCAGTACTTC. Amino acid sequence: CASSVGQGYSYEQYF. The full variable domain, in which reference TRBV9 and TRBJ2-7 provide the parts outside the CDR3, is DSGVTQTPKHLITATGQRVTLRCSPRSGDLSVYWYQQSLDQGLQFLIQYYNGEERAKGNILERFSAQQFPDLHSELNLSSLELGDSALYFCASSVGQGYSYEQYFGPGTRLTVT.

This clone came up a few times. The chain couples TRBV9 to TRBJ2-2; 9 bases are shared with TRBD2. Germline assignment: CDR1 SGDLS and CDR2 YYNGEE. The CDR3 consists of 15 residues. Trimming at V came to 0 bases and at J to 7 bases, leaving 4 bases not matched to a gene. CDR3 in amino acids: CASSVEREVFGELFF. CDR3 nucleotide sequence: TGTGCCAGCAGCGTAGAGCGGGAGGTATTCGGGGAGCTGTTTTTT.

This clone was counted only a few times. The V and J genes are TRBV13 and TRBJ1-1; weak D call: TRBD1 (6 bases). CDR3 length: 14 residues. Looked up from germline, CDR1 is PRHDT and CDR2 is FYEKMQ (reference sequence). V was trimmed by 5 bases and J by 3 bases, leaving 13 bases between them. The CDR3 DNA is TGTGCCAGCAGCCCCCGGACAGTCCACACTGAAGCTTTCTTT. Protein: CASSPRTVHTEAFF.

This clone has just a few counts. The rearrangement uses TRBV5-6 and TRBJ1-1; 8 nucleotides line up with TRBD1. The CDR3 has 16 amino acids. Trimming took 6 bases from V and 0 from J; bases not matched to a gene: 10. Germline assignment: CDR1 SGHDT and CDR2 YYEEEE. The CDR3 reads CASNLLGDRMNTEAFF. In DNA form, the CDR3 reads TGTGCCAGCAACCTTTTGGGGGACAGGATGAACACTGAAGCTTTCTTT.

This clone has just a few counts. This sequence joins TRBV7-8 and TRBJ2-3, with TRBD1 as a possible D gene (5 bases). Germline assignment: CDR1 SGHVS and CDR2 FQNEAQ. V was pared by 3 bases and J by 0 bases, with 10 bases between. The CDR3 is made up of 15 amino acids. CDR3 sequence reads: CASSFDSGSTDTQYF. The CDR3 nucleotides are TGTGCCAGCAGCTTCGACAGTGGAAGCACAGATACGCAGTATTTT.

V usage is TRBV30 and J usage is TRBJ2-3; D is ambiguous. The germline V gene encodes CDR1 GTSNPN and CDR2 SVGIG (reference sequence). V was pared by 2 bases and J by 2 bases, with 8 bases between. The CDR3 loop spans 13 amino acids. CDR3 sequence reads: CAWSRLITDTQYF. In DNA form, the CDR3 reads TGTGCCTGGAGTAGACTCATCACAGATACGCAGTATTTT.

This chain links TRBV7-3 with TRBJ2-4; D might be TRBD1 (5 bases). V was shortened by 5 bases and J by 0 bases, with 8 bases between the two germline ends. The germline gives CDR1 SGHTA, CDR2 FQGTGA. CDR3 length equals 14 residues. This CDR3 is CASSPDRAKNIQYF. CDR3 nucleotide sequence: TGTGCCAGCAGCCCCGACAGAGCCAAAAACATTCAGTACTTC.

This clone was observed a handful of times. The chain carries TRBV6-1 and TRBJ1-5, with 7 bases fitting TRBD1. The CDR3 is made up of 14 amino acids. Losses at the gene ends were 6 bases for V and 7 bases for J; bases not matched to a gene: 9. Germline CDR1 and CDR2: MNHNS and SASEGT. The CDR3 nucleotides read TGTGCCAGCAGCGAACAGGGGATTGGGCAGCCCCAGCATTTT. It is translated as CASSEQGIGQPQHF.

This clone occurred a few times. This chain links TRBV4-2 with TRBJ1-2, with D tentatively TRBD1 (5 bases). The CDR3 is 18 amino acids. The germline gives CDR1 LGHNA, CDR2 YNFKEQ. The V gene lost 0 bases and the J gene lost 0 bases, with 17 bases spanning the gap. CDR3 region: CASSQDARPQGTNYGYTF. The CDR3 DNA sequence: TGTGCCAGCAGCCAAGATGCACGGCCCCAGGGAACTAACTATGGCTACACCTTC.

This clone showed up just a few times. The chain carries TRBV15 and TRBJ2-7; D is perhaps TRBD2 (5 bases). The CDR3 consists of 14 residues. V shed 0 bases and J shed 6 bases, with 12 bases lying between them. Germline CDR1 reads LNHNV; CDR2 reads YYDKDF (reference sequence). Written as DNA, the CDR3 is TGTGCCACCAGCAGAGATTTCTCACGGGGCGAGCAGTACTTC. It codes for CATSRDFSRGEQYF.

The chain recombines TRBV6-5 with TRBJ2-7; D may be TRBD1 (6 bases). The CDR3 length is 13 residues. Germline CDR1 and CDR2: MNHEY and SVGAGI. The ends were cut back, 9 bases at V and 9 bases at J, with 21 bases in the middle. CDR3 amino acids: CASKDKLGARQYF. The DNA for the CDR3 is TGTGCCAGTAAGGACAAGTTGGGGGCTCGGCAGTACTTC.

V is TRBV9 and J is TRBJ2-2; a weak D match, TRBD2 (5 bases). V was cut by 0 bases and J by 4 bases, with 10 bases left in between. This CDR3 comprises 15 residues. Germline assignment: CDR1 SGDLS and CDR2 YYNGEE. The CDR3 sequence: CASSVVSAGTGELFF. The CDR3 bases are TGTGCCAGCAGCGTAGTAAGCGCGGGCACCGGGGAGCTGTTTTTT.

This chain connects TRBV7-2 to TRBJ2-1; 12 nucleotides match TRBD2. The CDR3 runs to 15 residues. V shed 4 bases, J shed 7 bases, and the junction held 5 bases outside the gene matches. Per germline, CDR1 SGHTA and CDR2 FQGNSA. The DNA of the CDR3 is TGTGCCAGCAGCTCGACTAGCGGGAGAAGGAATGAGCAGTTCTTC. The encoded protein is CASSSTSGRRNEQFF. Together with reference TRBV7-2 and TRBJ2-1, the CDR3 gives the full variable domain: GAGVSQSPSNKVTEKGKDVELRCDPISGHTALYWYRQSLGQGLEFLIYFQGNSAPDKSGLPSDRFSAERTGGSVSTLTIQRTQQEDSAVYLCASSSTSGRRNEQFFGPGTRLTVL.

This chain uses TRBV27 with TRBJ2-1; TRBD2 matches 8 bases. Per the germline V gene, CDR1 is MNHEY and CDR2 is SMNVEV (reference sequence). The CDR3 extends over 13 amino acids. The J segment lost 3 bases and the V segment lost 7 bases, leaving 2 bases of the junction unmatched. CDR3 DNA: TGTGCCAGCAAGCGGGAGTTCTACAATGAGCAGTTCTTC. Protein product: CASKREFYNEQFF.

The sample holds a few counts of this clone. The V and J genes are TRBV7-2 and TRBJ2-4; the match to TRBD2 covers 14 bases. Trimming at V came to 5 bases and at J to 9 bases, leaving 15 bases not matched to a gene. This CDR3 is 18 amino acids long. Per germline, CDR1 SGHTA and CDR2 FQGNSA. This CDR3 is CASSAAGTSGSRSSIQYF. CDR3 nucleotide sequence: TGTGCCAGCAGCGCCGCCGGGACTAGCGGGAGTCGAAGTAGCATTCAGTACTTC.

This clone turned up a few times. The V and J genes are TRBV28 and TRBJ2-7, with D possibly TRBD1 on 6 matching bases. V dropped 7 bases and J dropped 4 bases, with 20 bases sitting between them. Germline V gives CDR1 MDHEN, CDR2 SYDVKM. The CDR3 contains 15 residues. The CDR3 loop is CASNDRRQGGYEQYF. The CDR3 bases are TGTGCCAGCAATGACAGGCGGCAGGGCGGGTACGAGCAGTACTTC.

The chain joins TRBV4-2 to TRBJ1-5; no reliable D call. Germline loops: CDR1 LGHNA, CDR2 YNFKEQ. CDR3 size: 15 residues. V was clipped by 0 bases and J by 3 bases, with 9 bases between them. The CDR3 nucleotides read TGTGCCAGCAGCCAAGATCGCCGGTCCAATCAGCCCCAGCATTTT. Its protein product is CASSQDRRSNQPQHF.

The chain joins TRBV2 to TRBJ2-3; D not resolved. CDR3 length: 13 residues. The V gene's germline CDR1 is SNHLY and CDR2 FYNNEI. Trimming removed 9 bases at V and 0 bases at J, with 10 bases between. The CDR3 loop is CARRLTSTDTQYF. Here the CDR3 DNA reads TGTGCCAGACGATTGACAAGCACAGATACGCAGTATTTT.

This clone has only a few counts. The chain links TRBV21-1 to TRBJ1-5; the table gives TRBD1 as D, unverified against the DNA. TRBV21-1 is described as a pseudogene. The CDR3 runs to 11 residues. The DNA for the CDR3 is TGTGCCAGCAGCAAGCAGAAGCCCCAGCATTTT. The encoded protein is CASSKQKPQHF.

This clone was counted between two and nine times. The chain links TRBV9 to TRBJ2-6, with D uncertain. Looked up from germline, CDR1 is SGDLS and CDR2 is YYNGEE. V lost 0 bases to trimming and J lost 0 bases, with 7 bases between them. The CDR3 contains 16 residues. The CDR3 reads CASSVASGSGANVLTF. CDR3 coding DNA: TGTGCCAGCAGCGTAGCGTCGGGCTCTGGGGCCAACGTCCTGACTTTC.

The chain recombines TRBV7-2 with TRBJ2-1; TRBD2 matches 10 bases. This CDR3 region has 16 residues. The germline CDR1 and CDR2 sequences are SGHTA and FQGNSA. Trimming at V came to 5 bases and at J to 5 bases, leaving 9 bases not matched to a gene. The CDR3 region has the DNA TGTGCCAGCAGCGGGAGAGGACTAGCGGTAAACAATGAGCAGTTCTTC. Amino acids: CASSGRGLAVNNEQFF.

In nucleotides, the CDR3 is TGTGCCAGCAGTACCGGGGGAGTACAGCCCCAGCATTTT. Amino acid sequence: CASSTGGVQPQHF. This chain links TRBV6-6 with TRBJ1-5, with D perhaps TRBD1 (5 bases). Germline lookup yields CDR1 MNHNY and CDR2 SVGAGI (reference sequence). The V and J ends lost 5 bases and 7 bases respectively, with 12 bases between them. This CDR3 contains 13 residues.

Only a few counts were recorded for this clone. V is TRBV5-6 and J is TRBJ1-5; 7 positions match TRBD1. CDR1 is SGHDT, CDR2 YYEEEE, per germline. Germline trimming cut 6 bases from V and 6 bases from J; bases unmatched to any gene: 12. The CDR3 runs to 15 residues. CDR3 amino acids: CASMQQDRSGQPQHF. The CDR3 DNA sequence: TGTGCCAGCATGCAACAGGACAGGTCGGGTCAGCCCCAGCATTTT.

This clone has ten or more counts. The chain's CDR3 is CASSQGTRQQETQYF. CDR3 coding DNA: TGTGCCAGCAGCCAAGGGACTAGGCAGCAAGAGACCCAGTACTTC. The chain recombines TRBV4-2 with TRBJ2-5; 7 positions match TRBD2. CDR3 length: 15 amino acids. J was trimmed by 2 bases and V by 1 base; bases with no gene match: 4. Per the germline V gene, CDR1 is LGHNA and CDR2 is YNFKEQ.

This sequence joins TRBV7-3 and TRBJ1-1, with 8 bases identical to TRBD1. Germline trimming cut 3 bases from V and 7 bases from J; bases unmatched to any gene: 13. Germline lookup yields CDR1 SGHTA and CDR2 FQGTGA. This CDR3 region has 16 residues. The CDR3 is CASSLTGAQTMGEAFF. The DNA of the CDR3 is TGTGCCAGCAGCTTGACAGGGGCGCAAACTATGGGTGAAGCTTTCTTT.